One sample yielded the 23 T cell receptor beta chains listed below, sequenced in a study of shared clonotypes between healthy human individuals. The assay was immunoSEQ multiplex PCR, and TCRdb's table has in-frame clones only and misses some. The sample shows 2 million to 2.5 million clones, more than 85% of them seen only once. The sample was naive CD4+ T cells from PBMCs. Sample subset: CD45RA+ positively selected. The origin of the receptors is a man between 18 and 35 years old in good health. Some clones in this sample may be carry-over from other donors' samples.

The CDR3 sequence: CASSLTGMNEQFF. CDR3 sequence (DNA): TGTGCCAGCAGTTTAACGGGGATGAATGAGCAGTTCTTC. This sequence joins TRBV28 and TRBJ2-1, with TRBD2 as a possible D gene (5 bases). The CDR3 runs to 13 residues. Germline loops: CDR1 MDHEN, CDR2 SYDVKM. V was pared by 2 bases and J by 7 bases, with 9 bases between.

The chain couples TRBV6-6 to TRBJ2-7; 10 bases agree with TRBD2. Germline V gives CDR1 MNHNY, CDR2 SVGAGI (reference sequence). V dropped 7 bases and J dropped 2; count of bases not matched to a gene: 11. The CDR3 is 16 residues long. The CDR3 loop is CASTPGGTSVTYEQYF. CDR3 DNA: TGTGCCAGCACCCCGGGGGGGACTAGCGTTACCTACGAGCAGTACTTC.

Details on this clone: Additional DNA sequences in this sample encode the identical CDR3. This chain links TRBV5-1 with TRBJ1-1; D is unclear. The CDR3 contains 14 residues. The V end lost 0 bases, the J end lost 1 base, and 7 bases lay between the germline ends. In germline, CDR1 is SGHRS, CDR2 YFSETQ. CDR3 nucleotide sequence: TGCGCCAGCAGCTTGGCGGCTTCGAACACTGAAGCTTTCTTT. Its protein product is CASSLAASNTEAFF.

The chain has TRBV5-1 and TRBJ2-5, with D unclear. Gene TRBJ2-7 matches the end of the DNA better, so the J call may be wrong. This CDR3 has 14 amino acids. In germline, CDR1 is SGHRS, CDR2 YFSETQ. DNA for the CDR3: TGCGCCAGCAGCTTGGAGAGGAATGCCTACGAGCAGTACTTC. Its translation: CASSLERNAYEQYF.

The rearrangement links TRBV5-1 to TRBJ1-2; tentatively, D is TRBD1 (6 bases). V was trimmed by 3 bases and J by 0 bases, leaving 15 bases between them. Germline CDR1 and CDR2: SGHRS and YFSETQ. There are 16 residues in the CDR3. CDR3 loop: CASSSNVDRPNYGYTF. CDR3 sequence (DNA): TGCGCCAGCAGCTCTAATGTTGACAGGCCTAACTATGGCTACACCTTC.

This clone was counted once. The rearrangement uses TRBV7-6 and TRBJ1-4, with D hard to call. V dropped 6 bases and J dropped 1 base, with 21 bases sitting between them. The germline V gene encodes CDR1 SGHVS and CDR2 FNYEAQ. The CDR3 runs 18 residues. In DNA, the CDR3 is TGTGCCAGCAGTGGCTCTCGGATCTCAAGATTAACTAATGAAAAACTGTTTTTT. Protein: CASSGSRISRLTNEKLFF.

The CDR3: CASSLAGTSSYNEQFF. The CDR3 region has the DNA TGTGCCAGCAGTTTAGCCGGGACTAGCTCCTACAATGAGCAGTTCTTC. The V and J genes are TRBV6-5 and TRBJ2-1; TRBD2 aligns across 8 bases. Germline-derived CDR1 and CDR2 are MNHEY and SVGAGI. The V and J ends lost 4 bases and 0 bases, in that order; junction bases with no gene match: 5. The CDR3 sequence is 16 residues long.

The rearrangement links TRBV5-1 to TRBJ2-3; D gene ambiguous. The CDR3 is 16 residues long. Per the germline V gene, CDR1 is SGHRS and CDR2 is YFSETQ. Trimming removed 0 bases from V and 1 base from J, with 12 bases in between. DNA for the CDR3: TGCGCCAGCAGCTTGGCCCGGCTATTCGGCACAGATACGCAGTATTTT. Encoded protein: CASSLARLFGTDTQYF.

In this sample, this clone turned up once. Distinct nucleotide sequences in the sample also encode this CDR3. V and J are TRBV6-1 and TRBJ2-2; no clear D gene. The V end lost 3 bases, the J end lost 5 bases, and 7 bases lay between the germline ends. Germline values: CDR1 MNHNS, CDR2 SASEGT. The CDR3 runs 13 residues. CDR3 in amino acids: CASSEARTGELFF. The CDR3 DNA follows: TGTGCCAGCAGTGAGGCTCGGACCGGGGAGCTGTTTTTT.

V gene TRBV5-1 combines with J gene TRBJ1-1, with D hard to call. The V gene's germline CDR1 is SGHRS and CDR2 YFSETQ. The ends were cut back, 2 bases at V and 1 base at J, with 12 bases in the middle. The CDR3 sequence is 15 residues long. Here the CDR3 reads CASSFATLANTEAFF. The CDR3 bases are TGCGCCAGCAGCTTCGCCACGTTGGCGAACACTGAAGCTTTCTTT.

V is TRBV4-2 and J is TRBJ2-7; 9 bases align to TRBD1. This CDR3 region has 18 residues. V lost 0 bases, J lost 5 bases, and 14 bases stayed unmatched. The germline V gene encodes CDR1 LGHNA and CDR2 YNFKEQ. This CDR3 reads CASSQEIEGQGRRNEQYF. In DNA, the CDR3 is TGTGCCAGCAGCCAAGAGATCGAGGGACAGGGCCGTAGGAACGAGCAGTACTTC.

The rearrangement joins TRBV27 to TRBJ2-7; 9 positions agree with TRBD1. V was clipped by 6 bases and J by 5 bases; unmatched bases: 8. Germline assignment: CDR1 MNHEY and CDR2 SMNVEV (reference sequence). This CDR3 contains 14 residues. As DNA, the CDR3 is TGTGCCAGCAGCACGGGACAGGGTGTGGACGAGCAGTACTTC. This gives the protein CASSTGQGVDEQYF.

As regards this clone: The sample holds other DNA sequences that translate to the same CDR3. The V gene is TRBV5-1, the J gene TRBJ2-2; TRBD1 agrees at 11 bases. V shed 4 bases, J shed 6 bases, and the junction held 2 bases outside the gene matches. Germline V gene data show CDR1 as SGHRS and CDR2 as YFSETQ. This CDR3 comprises 14 residues. This CDR3 reads CASSLGQGAGELFF. The CDR3 nucleotides read TGCGCCAGCAGCCTGGGACAGGGGGCCGGGGAGCTGTTTTTT.

The chain links TRBV6-1 to TRBJ2-5; D perhaps matches TRBD2 (5 bases). The germline gives CDR1 MNHNS, CDR2 SASEGT. This CDR3 has 12 amino acids. V lost 7 bases to trimming and J lost 10 bases, with 16 bases between them. DNA of the CDR3: TGTGCCAGCACCTCCCAGAGGGTAAACCAGTACTTC. Its protein product is CASTSQRVNQYF.

This clone occurred once. The chain links TRBV7-2 to TRBJ1-1, with D possibly being TRBD1 (5 bases). CDR3 length: 14 residues. Germline V lookup: CDR1 SGHTA, CDR2 FQGNSA. V lost 4 bases and J lost 7, with 16 bases in between. CDR3 sequence (DNA): TGTGCCAGCAGCTCCTGGGGGGGACGGGATGAAGCTTTCTTT. Protein: CASSSWGGRDEAFF.

The chain employs TRBV10-3 and TRBJ2-1; 7 bases fit TRBD2. The germline gives CDR1 ENHRY, CDR2 SYGVKD. V trimming: 0 bases; J trimming: 9 bases; junction bases outside the gene matches: 8. The CDR3 consists of 15 residues. CDR3 sequence reads: CAISESNGRESEQFF. The CDR3 nucleotides read TGTGCCATCAGTGAGTCGAATGGGCGGGAGAGTGAGCAGTTCTTC.

V is TRBV5-4 and J is TRBJ1-6; weak D call: TRBD1 (6 bases). Trimming left V 6 bases short and J 7 bases short, with 17 bases between. This CDR3 has 15 residues. Germline V gene lookup returns CDR1 SGHNT and CDR2 YYREEE (reference sequence). DNA of the CDR3: TGTGCCAGCAATATCCGGGGGGCTGGGAATTCACCCCTCCACTTT. It translates to CASNIRGAGNSPLHF.

The rearrangement uses TRBV28 and TRBJ2-7; 7 bases map to TRBD1. Looked up from germline, CDR1 is MDHEN and CDR2 is SYDVKM. CDR3 size: 17 residues. V shed 10 bases and J 5 bases; nucleotides not matched to a gene: 23. CDR3: CATASPVRRQGSDEQYF. CDR3 in DNA: TGTGCCACCGCGAGCCCAGTTCGGAGACAGGGTAGCGACGAGCAGTACTTC. The full variable domain, completed using reference TRBV28 and TRBJ2-7, is DVKVTQSSRYLVKRTGEKVFLECVQDMDHENMFWYRQDPGLGLRLIYFSYDVKMKEKGDIPEGYSVSREKKERFSLILESASTNQTSMYLCATASPVRRQGSDEQYFGPGTRLTVT.

This chain connects TRBV28 to TRBJ2-7; D not certain. The CDR3 runs 14 residues. The germline CDR1 and CDR2 sequences are MDHEN and SYDVKM. Trimming stripped 5 bases from V and 5 bases from J, with 16 bases between. Written as DNA, the CDR3 is TGTGCCAGCAGTGTAAACTCACTCGAGGACGAGCAGTACTTC. This gives the protein CASSVNSLEDEQYF.

The genes are TRBV19 and TRBJ2-7; D is uncertain. V shed 3 bases and J shed 3 bases, with 9 bases lying between them. CDR1 and CDR2 from the germline V gene are LNHDA and SQIVND (reference sequence). This CDR3 is 13 amino acids long. DNA for the CDR3: TGTGCCAGTAGTATGAGTCAGCTCTACGAGCAGTACTTC. This encodes CASSMSQLYEQYF.

The rearrangement joins TRBV5-4 to TRBJ1-1; possible D gene TRBD1, 6 bases. Germline CDR1 is SGHNT and CDR2 is YYREEE (reference sequence). The V and J ends lost 4 bases and 4 bases respectively, with 14 bases between them. This CDR3 region has 14 residues. Written as DNA, the CDR3 is TGTGCCAGCAGCCCTAAGGGGGGGTCCACTGAAGCTTTCTTT. It is translated as CASSPKGGSTEAFF.

The chain recombines TRBV5-6 with TRBJ1-2; D is uncertain. Looked up from germline, CDR1 is SGHDT and CDR2 is YYEEEE. The CDR3 has 16 amino acids. The V end lost 0 bases, the J end lost 4 bases, and 16 bases lay between the germline ends. The CDR3 sequence is CASSLGPLEGGYGYTF. The CDR3, as DNA: TGTGCCAGCAGCTTGGGGCCTCTAGAGGGTGGCTATGGCTACACCTTC.

This clone was detected once. This sequence joins TRBV5-1 and TRBJ2-6, with TRBD2 matching over 12 bases. The germline gives CDR1 SGHRS, CDR2 YFSETQ. The CDR3 is made up of 18 amino acids. The trim removed 2 bases at V and 1 base at J, leaving 4 bases unmatched. The CDR3 DNA follows: TGCGCCAGCAGCTTTAAGACTAGCGGGAGTTCTGGGGCCAACGTCCTGACTTTC. As protein: CASSFKTSGSSGANVLTF. The whole variable domain, remainder taken from reference TRBV5-1 and TRBJ2-6, is KAGVTQTPRYLIKTRGQQVTLSCSPISGHRSVSWYQQTPGQGLQFLFEYFSETQRNKGNFPGRFSGRQFSNSRSEMNVSTLELGDSALYLCASSFKTSGSSGANVLTFGAGSRLTVL.